Below are 8 T cell receptor beta chains sequenced from a single sample in a study of PD-L1 blockade in urothelial cancer. The protocol was immunoSEQ multiplex PCR, while the TCRdb copy is restricted to in-frame clones and leaves out a portion. The table shows about 76,000 clones, with around 93% occurring only once. Noted time point: peripheral blood 6 weeks after treatment start. Sequencing was performed on PBMCs, taken around atezolizumab (anti-PD-L1) treatment. These receptors were obtained from a woman at least 80 years old with urothelial cancer.

The rearrangement joins TRBV27 to TRBJ1-2; D gene uncertain. This CDR3 has 15 residues. Deletions cut 5 bases from V and 6 bases from J, with 19 bases between. Germline V gene sequence: CDR1 MNHEY, CDR2 SMNVEV (reference sequence). The CDR3 nucleotides are TGTGCCAGCAGTCCTTGGGTCGAAGGAACTAATGGCTACACCTTC. Translation gives CASSPWVEGTNGYTF.

This rearrangement joins TRBV27 to TRBJ2-2; no clear D. CDR3 size: 15 residues. Between the trimmed V and J ends, which lost 5 bases and 1 base, there was a span of 11 bases. The germline CDR1 and CDR2 sequences are MNHEY and SMNVEV (reference sequence). The CDR3 DNA follows: TGTGCCAGCAGTCCCGCACATCTGAACACCGGGGAGCTGTTTTTT. Its protein product is CASSPAHLNTGELFF.

The chain combines TRBV2 with TRBJ2-7; 10 nucleotides line up with TRBD2. The V gene's germline CDR1 is SNHLY and CDR2 FYNNEI. Trimming took 5 bases from V and 6 from J; bases not matched to a gene: 10. The CDR3 has 15 residues. This CDR3 is CASSTQAGGPIEQYF. CDR3 DNA sequence: TGTGCCAGCAGTACGCAAGCGGGAGGGCCAATCGAGCAGTACTTC.

The rearrangement joins TRBV5-4 to TRBJ2-5; D is perhaps TRBD2 (5 bases). The germline V and J ends were trimmed by 0 bases and 3 bases, with 6 bases remaining between them. The CDR3 has 13 amino acids. Germline V gene lookup returns CDR1 SGHNT and CDR2 YYREEE (reference sequence). The CDR3, as DNA: TGTGCCAGCAGCTTGGCCGGGAAAGAGACCCAGTACTTC. Encoded protein: CASSLAGKETQYF.

The chain joins TRBV27 to TRBJ1-5, with D maybe TRBD1 (6 bases). Trimming shortened V by 5 bases and J by 11 bases, and 19 bases separated the two germline ends. The CDR3 extends over 14 amino acids. Germline-derived CDR1 and CDR2 are MNHEY and SMNVEV (reference sequence). CDR3 DNA: TGTGCCAGCAGTATGACAGGAATCGGTATGTCCCAGCATTTT. It is translated as CASSMTGIGMSQHF.

This clone was found once. Here the CDR3 reads CASSLSGSDSYEQYF. DNA of the CDR3: TGTGCCAGCAGCCTTAGCGGATCTGACTCCTACGAGCAGTACTTC. The V call is TRBV7-9, the J call TRBJ2-7, with TRBD2 as a possible D gene (6 bases). V shed 5 bases and J shed 0 bases, with 14 bases lying between them. There are 15 residues in the CDR3. The V gene's germline CDR1 is SEHNR and CDR2 FQNEAQ (reference sequence).

V usage is TRBV19 and J usage is TRBJ1-2; D is possibly TRBD1 (6 bases). This CDR3 is built from 15 residues. CDR1 is LNHDA and CDR2 is SQIVND in the germline V gene (reference sequence). As DNA, the CDR3 is TGTGCTACGAACCCCGGGCCAGGGGCGACATATGGCTACACCTTC. Encoded protein: CATNPGPGATYGYTF. Together with reference TRBV19 and TRBJ1-2, the CDR3 gives the full variable domain: DGGITQSPKYLFRKEGQNVTLSCEQNLNHDAMYWYRQDPGQGLRLIYYSQIVNDFQKGDIAEGYSVSREKKESFPLTVTSAQKNPTAFYLCATNPGPGATYGYTFGSGTRLTVV.

The chain links TRBV6-1 to TRBJ1-4, with a possible D match to TRBD1 (5 bases). V lost 5 bases, J lost 0 bases, and 10 bases lay in between. The CDR3 sequence is 15 residues long. The germline CDR1 and CDR2 sequences are MNHNS and SASEGT. The CDR3 sequence: CASSKDISTNEKLFF. The CDR3 bases are TGTGCCAGCAGTAAGGACATTTCAACTAATGAAAAACTGTTTTTT.